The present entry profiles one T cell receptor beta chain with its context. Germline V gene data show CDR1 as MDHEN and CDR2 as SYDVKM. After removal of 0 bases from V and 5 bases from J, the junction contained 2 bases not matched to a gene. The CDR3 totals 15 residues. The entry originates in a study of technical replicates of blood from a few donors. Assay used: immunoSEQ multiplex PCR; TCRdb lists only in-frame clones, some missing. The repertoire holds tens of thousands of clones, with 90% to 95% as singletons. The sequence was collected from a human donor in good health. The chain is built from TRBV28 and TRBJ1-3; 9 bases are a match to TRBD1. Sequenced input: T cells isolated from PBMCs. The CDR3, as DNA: TGTGCCAGCAGTTTATGGGGGACAGGGAGAAACACCATATATTTT. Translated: CASSLWGTGRNTIYF.